The entry that follows covers one T cell receptor (beta chain) sequence. Its antigen is currently unknown. This CDR3 region has 12 residues. Between the trimmed V and J ends, which lost 4 bases and 3 bases, there was a span of 10 bases. CDR1 and CDR2 from the germline V gene are SQVTM and ANQGSEA. Repertoires were generated with immunoSEQ multiplex PCR, while TCRdb's copy carries only in-frame clones and drops some. The sample has under 200,000 clones; approximately 92% are singletons. This specimen comes from a study of T cell responses to AZD1222 COVID-19 vaccine. Study-level results: Donors skewed white British and female; clonal diversity was possibly underestimated. Only a handful of AZD1222 recipients were seropositive at baseline. Spike-wide coverage was observed for vaccine-associated CD4 TCRs, with dominant responses at 160-218 and 743-854. In the spike-specific TCR repertoire, nearly half reportedly target unmutated variant regions.

The sequenced sample was peripheral blood, obtained on day 0 of AZD1222 vaccination. The receptor was isolated from an adult in good health. This chain connects TRBV29-1 to TRBJ2-7; D is ambiguous. CDR3 in DNA: TGCAGCGTTGCTCCTCACAGCTACGAGCAGTACTTC. Residues: CSVAPHSYEQYF.